This TCR beta chain was sequenced in a study of blood T cell repertoires in COVID-19. Whole-study context: Specimens from acute and convalescent COVID-19 originated in the United States, Italy and Spain.

The V end was cut by 0 bases, the J end by 8 bases, with 19 bases between. CDR3 length: 15 residues. The germline V gene has CDR1 GTSNPN and CDR2 SVGIG (reference sequence). Per the authors' pipeline: Reference gene primers were amplified, and this amplification served to estimate nucleated cell counts. Profiling relied on immunoSEQ multiplex PCR, and the TCRdb table lists in-frame clones only, not all of them. V and J calls and clone size are copied from that table; D and trimming were computed from the DNA. The profile shows about 220,000 clones, roughly 82% of them singletons. The sequenced sample was peripheral blood. This sequence joins TRBV30 and TRBJ1-2; unclear D gene. The sequence derives from a man between 45 and 60 years old with active or convalescent COVID-19. CDR3 coding DNA: TGTGCCTGGAGTGTCCTTTTTAGGAGCACGAAGGGCTACACCTTC. Protein: CAWSVLFRSTKGYTF.